This TCR beta chain was identified during a study of blood T cell repertoires in COVID-19. V shed 6 bases and J shed 1 base, with 21 bases lying between them. This CDR3 spans 17 amino acids. Looked up from germline, CDR1 is KGHSH and CDR2 is LQKENI. Method: immunoSEQ multiplex PCR; TCRdb's copy keeps in-frame clones and lacks some. The table has about 160,000 clones, roughly 88% seen once. The sample comprised peripheral blood. The receptor was isolated from an older man with COVID-19, enrolled during active disease. The rearrangement uses TRBV18 and TRBJ1-1; maybe TRBD1 (5 bases). CDR3 loop: CASSLTLEAGRNTEAFF. DNA for the CDR3: TGTGCCAGCTCCCTAACTTTAGAGGCGGGACGGAACACTGAAGCTTTCTTT.